This T cell receptor beta chain was sequenced during a study of T cells in women clearing cervical HPV infection. Germline V lookup: CDR1 SGHDN, CDR2 FVKESK. The CDR3 has 15 amino acids. V shed 1 base and J shed 4 bases, with 14 bases lying between them. Worth noting for this clone: Its antigen is currently unknown. Read sequence stops 3 residues before the CDR3 end, and the germline J gene provides the missing end.

Study-level findings and limits: Combining TCR richness with V gene abundances gave around 0.87 AUC.

The protocol was immunoSEQ multiplex PCR, while the TCRdb copy is restricted to in-frame clones and leaves out a portion. The sample table includes roughly 22,000 clones. The source material was blood buffy coat. The TCR comes from a woman between 18 and 70 years old with a cervical HPV16 infection that either progressed to CIN3+ or cleared (not recorded which). The chain has TRBV14 and TRBJ2-7; D gene ambiguous. The CDR3: CASSQGAGFTYEQYF. Partial CDR3 DNA: TGTGCCAGCAGCCAAGGGGCTGGCTTTACTTACGAG.